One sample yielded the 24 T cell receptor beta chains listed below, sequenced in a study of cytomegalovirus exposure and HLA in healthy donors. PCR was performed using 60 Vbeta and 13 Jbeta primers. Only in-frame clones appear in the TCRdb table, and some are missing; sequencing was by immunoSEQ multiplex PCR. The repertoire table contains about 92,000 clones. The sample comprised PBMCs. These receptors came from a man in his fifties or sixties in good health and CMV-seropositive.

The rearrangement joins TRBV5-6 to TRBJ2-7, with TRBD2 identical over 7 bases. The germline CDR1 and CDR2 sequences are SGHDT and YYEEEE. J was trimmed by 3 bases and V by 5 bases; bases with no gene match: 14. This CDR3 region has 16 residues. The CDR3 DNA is TGTGCCAGCAGTCCCGTCGCGGGAGACCTTCTCTACGAGCAGTACTTC. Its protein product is CASSPVAGDLLYEQYF.

The CDR3 protein is CASSLGGGNQPQHF. The DNA of the CDR3 is TGTGCCAGCAGCTTAGGAGGAGGGAATCAGCCCCAGCATTTT. The V gene is TRBV13, the J gene TRBJ1-5; D unclear. Per germline, CDR1 PRHDT and CDR2 FYEKMQ (reference sequence). CDR3 length: 14 residues. The ends were cut back, 0 bases at V and 4 bases at J, with 7 bases in the middle.

CDR3 loop: CASSDGTAPYGEQYF. The CDR3 DNA reads TGTGCCAGCAGCGATGGGACAGCCCCGTATGGCGAGCAGTACTTC. The genes are TRBV6-1 and TRBJ2-7; 7 nucleotides align to TRBD1. J gave up 6 bases and V 6 bases, and 14 bases lay outside the gene matches. Germline lookup yields CDR1 MNHNS and CDR2 SASEGT. This CDR3 region has 15 residues.

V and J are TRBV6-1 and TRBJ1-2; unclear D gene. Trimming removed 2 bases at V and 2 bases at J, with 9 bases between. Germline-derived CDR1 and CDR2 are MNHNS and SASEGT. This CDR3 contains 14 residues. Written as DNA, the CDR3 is TGTGCCAGCAGTGAATCCTTCGTCAACTATGGCTACACCTTC. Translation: CASSESFVNYGYTF.

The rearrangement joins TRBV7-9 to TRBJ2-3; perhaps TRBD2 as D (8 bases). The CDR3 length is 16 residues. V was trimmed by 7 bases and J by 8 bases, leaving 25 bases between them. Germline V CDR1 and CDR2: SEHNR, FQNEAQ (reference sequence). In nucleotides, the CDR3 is TGTGCCAGCACCTTTAGCGTCGGGAGGGGGCACGGTACGCAGTATTTT. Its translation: CASTFSVGRGHGTQYF.

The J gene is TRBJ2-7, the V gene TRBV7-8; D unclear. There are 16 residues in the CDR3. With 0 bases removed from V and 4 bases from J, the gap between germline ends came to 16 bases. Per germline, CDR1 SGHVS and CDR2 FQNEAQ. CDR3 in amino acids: CASSLARTQAGYEQYF. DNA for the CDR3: TGTGCCAGCAGCTTAGCGCGCACCCAGGCCGGTTACGAGCAGTACTTC.

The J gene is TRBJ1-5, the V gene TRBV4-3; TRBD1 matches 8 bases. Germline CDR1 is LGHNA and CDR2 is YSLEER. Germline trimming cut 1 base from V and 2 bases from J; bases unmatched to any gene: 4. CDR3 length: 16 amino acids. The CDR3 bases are TGCGCCAGCAGCCAAGGGACAGGGATGCGCAATCAGCCCCAGCATTTT. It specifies CASSQGTGMRNQPQHF.

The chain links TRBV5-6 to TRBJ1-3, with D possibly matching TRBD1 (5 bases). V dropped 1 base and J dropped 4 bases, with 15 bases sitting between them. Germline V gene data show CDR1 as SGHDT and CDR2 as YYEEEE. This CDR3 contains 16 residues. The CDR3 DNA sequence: TGTGCCAGCAGCTTGTACACAGGAACGTCGGGAAACACCATATATTTT. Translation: CASSLYTGTSGNTIYF.

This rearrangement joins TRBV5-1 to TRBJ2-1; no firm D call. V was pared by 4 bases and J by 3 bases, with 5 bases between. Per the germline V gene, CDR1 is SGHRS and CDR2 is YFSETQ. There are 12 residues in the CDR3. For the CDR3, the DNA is TGCGCCAGCAGCGGAGACTACAATGAGCAGTTCTTC. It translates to CASSGDYNEQFF.

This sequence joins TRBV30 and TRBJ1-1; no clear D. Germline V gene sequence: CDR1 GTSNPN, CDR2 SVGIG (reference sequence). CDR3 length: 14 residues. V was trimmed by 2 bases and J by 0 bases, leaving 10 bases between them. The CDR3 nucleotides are TGTGCCTGGAGTTGGGCCTTATTGAACACTGAAGCTTTCTTT. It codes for CAWSWALLNTEAFF.

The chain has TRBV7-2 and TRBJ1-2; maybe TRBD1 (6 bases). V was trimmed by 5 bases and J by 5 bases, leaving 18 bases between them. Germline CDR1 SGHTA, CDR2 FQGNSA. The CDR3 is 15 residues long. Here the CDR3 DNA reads TGTGCCAGCAGCCCACAGGGTGTGGCCCTGTATGGCTACACCTTC. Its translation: CASSPQGVALYGYTF.

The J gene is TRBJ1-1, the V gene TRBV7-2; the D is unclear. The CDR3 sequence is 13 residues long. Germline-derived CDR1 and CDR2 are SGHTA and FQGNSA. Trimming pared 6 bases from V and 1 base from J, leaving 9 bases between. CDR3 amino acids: CASSPAGNTEAFF. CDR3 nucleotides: TGTGCCAGCAGTCCAGCGGGGAACACTGAAGCTTTCTTT.

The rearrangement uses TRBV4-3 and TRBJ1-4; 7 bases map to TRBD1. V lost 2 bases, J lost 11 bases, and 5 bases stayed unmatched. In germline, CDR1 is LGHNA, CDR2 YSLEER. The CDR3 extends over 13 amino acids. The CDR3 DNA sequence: TGCGCCAGCAGCCAACGACAGGGTCCGAAACTGTTTTTT. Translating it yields CASSQRQGPKLFF.

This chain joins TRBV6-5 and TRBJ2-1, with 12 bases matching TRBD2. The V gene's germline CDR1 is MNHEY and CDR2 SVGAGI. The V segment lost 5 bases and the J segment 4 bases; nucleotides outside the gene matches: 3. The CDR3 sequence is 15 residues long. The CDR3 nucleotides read TGTGCCAGCAGTGTAACTAGCGGGAGGTACAATGAGCAGTTCTTC. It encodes CASSVTSGRYNEQFF.

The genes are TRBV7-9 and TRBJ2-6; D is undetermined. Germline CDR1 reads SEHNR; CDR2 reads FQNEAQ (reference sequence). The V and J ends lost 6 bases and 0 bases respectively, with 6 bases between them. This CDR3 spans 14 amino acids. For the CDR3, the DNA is TGTGCCAGCAGGTTTCTCTCTGGGGCCAACGTCCTGACTTTC. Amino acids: CASRFLSGANVLTF.

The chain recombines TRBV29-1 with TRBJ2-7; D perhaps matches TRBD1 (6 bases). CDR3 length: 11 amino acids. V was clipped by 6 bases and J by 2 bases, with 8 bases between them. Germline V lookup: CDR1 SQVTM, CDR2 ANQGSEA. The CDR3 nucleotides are TGCAGCGTCGGACAGCCCTACGAGCAGTACTTC. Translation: CSVGQPYEQYF.

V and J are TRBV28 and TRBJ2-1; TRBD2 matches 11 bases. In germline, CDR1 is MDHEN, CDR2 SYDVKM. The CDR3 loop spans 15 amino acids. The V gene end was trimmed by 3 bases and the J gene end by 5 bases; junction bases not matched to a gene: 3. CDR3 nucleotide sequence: TGTGCCAGCAGTTTGGGGACTAGCGGACACAATGAGCAGTTCTTC. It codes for CASSLGTSGHNEQFF.

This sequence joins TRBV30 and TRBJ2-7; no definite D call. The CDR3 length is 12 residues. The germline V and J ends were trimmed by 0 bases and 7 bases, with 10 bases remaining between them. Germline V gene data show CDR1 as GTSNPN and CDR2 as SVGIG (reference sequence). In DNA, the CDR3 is TGTGCCTGGAGTGTACTTGCTCGGGAGCAGTACTTC. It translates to CAWSVLAREQYF.

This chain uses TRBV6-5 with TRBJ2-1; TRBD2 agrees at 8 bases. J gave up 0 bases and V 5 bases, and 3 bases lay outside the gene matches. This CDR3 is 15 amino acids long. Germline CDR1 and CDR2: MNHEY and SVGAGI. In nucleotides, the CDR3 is TGTGCCAGCAGTCTAAGCGGGAGCTCCTACAATGAGCAGTTCTTC. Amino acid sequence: CASSLSGSSYNEQFF.

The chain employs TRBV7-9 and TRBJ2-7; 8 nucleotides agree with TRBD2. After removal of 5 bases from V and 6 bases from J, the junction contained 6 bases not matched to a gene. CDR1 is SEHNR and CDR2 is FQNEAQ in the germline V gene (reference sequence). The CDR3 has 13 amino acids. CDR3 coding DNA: TGTGCCAGCAGCCTAAGCGGGAGCGGCGAGCAGTACGTC. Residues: CASSLSGSGEQYV.

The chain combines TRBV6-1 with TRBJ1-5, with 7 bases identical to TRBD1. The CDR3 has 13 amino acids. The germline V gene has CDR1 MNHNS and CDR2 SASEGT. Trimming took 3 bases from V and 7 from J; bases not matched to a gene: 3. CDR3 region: CASSETGRQPQHF. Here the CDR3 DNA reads TGTGCCAGCAGTGAGACAGGGCGCCAGCCCCAGCATTTT.

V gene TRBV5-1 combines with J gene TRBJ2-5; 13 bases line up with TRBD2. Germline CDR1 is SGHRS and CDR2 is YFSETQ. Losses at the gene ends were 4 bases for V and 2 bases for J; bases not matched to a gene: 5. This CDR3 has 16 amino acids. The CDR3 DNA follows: TGCGCCAGCAGCAAGGGACTAGCGGGAATACAAGAGACCCAGTACTTC. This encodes CASSKGLAGIQETQYF.

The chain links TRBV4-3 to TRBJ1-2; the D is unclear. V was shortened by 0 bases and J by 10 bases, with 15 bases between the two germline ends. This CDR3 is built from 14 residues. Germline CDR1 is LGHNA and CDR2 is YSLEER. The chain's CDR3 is CASSQDGNGPYYTF. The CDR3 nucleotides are TGCGCCAGCAGCCAAGACGGTAATGGTCCCTACTACACCTTC.

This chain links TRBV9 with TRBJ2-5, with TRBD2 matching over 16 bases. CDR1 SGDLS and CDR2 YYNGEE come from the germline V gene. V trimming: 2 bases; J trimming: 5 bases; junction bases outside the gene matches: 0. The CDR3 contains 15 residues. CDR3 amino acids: CASSVGLAGGETQYF. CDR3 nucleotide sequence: TGTGCCAGCAGCGTGGGACTAGCGGGAGGGGAGACCCAGTACTTC.